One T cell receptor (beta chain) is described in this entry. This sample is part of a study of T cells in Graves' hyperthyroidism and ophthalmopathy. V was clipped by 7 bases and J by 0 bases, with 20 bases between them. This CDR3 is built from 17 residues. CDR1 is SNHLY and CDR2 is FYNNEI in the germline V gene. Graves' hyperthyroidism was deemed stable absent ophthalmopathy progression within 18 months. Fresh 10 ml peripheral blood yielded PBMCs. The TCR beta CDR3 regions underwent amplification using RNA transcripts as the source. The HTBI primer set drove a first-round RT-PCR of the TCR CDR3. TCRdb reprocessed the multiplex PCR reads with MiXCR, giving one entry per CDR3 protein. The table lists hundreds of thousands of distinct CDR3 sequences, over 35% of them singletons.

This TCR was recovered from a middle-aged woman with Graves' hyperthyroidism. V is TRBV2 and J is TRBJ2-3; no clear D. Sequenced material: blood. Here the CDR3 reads CASTLSQARSSTDTQYF. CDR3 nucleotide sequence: TGTGCCAGCACCCTTTCCCAGGCTCGGTCTAGCACAGATACGCAGTATTTT.